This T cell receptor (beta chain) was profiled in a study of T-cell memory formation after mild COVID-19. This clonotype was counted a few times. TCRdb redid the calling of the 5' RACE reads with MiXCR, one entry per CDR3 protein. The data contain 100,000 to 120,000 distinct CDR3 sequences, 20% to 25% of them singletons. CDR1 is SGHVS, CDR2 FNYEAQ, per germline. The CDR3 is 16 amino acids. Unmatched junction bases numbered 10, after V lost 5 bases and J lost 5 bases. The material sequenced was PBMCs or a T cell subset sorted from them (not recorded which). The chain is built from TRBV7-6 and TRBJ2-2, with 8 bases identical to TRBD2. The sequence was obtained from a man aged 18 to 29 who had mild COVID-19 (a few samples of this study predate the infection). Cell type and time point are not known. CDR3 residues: CASSPSLRGATGELFF. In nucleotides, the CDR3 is TGTGCCAGCAGCCCCTCTTTGCGGGGGGCAACCGGGGAGCTGTTTTTT.